This TCR beta chain was observed in a study of blood T cell repertoires in COVID-19. Whole-study context: From the United States, Italy and Spain came samples of acute and convalescent COVID-19.

With 4 bases clipped from V and 4 bases from J, the junction kept 7 bases outside the gene matches. CDR3 length: 16 residues. The germline gives CDR1 SGHTA, CDR2 FQGTGA. Assay used: immunoSEQ multiplex PCR; TCRdb lists only in-frame clones, some missing. The table shows over 200,000 clones, with approximately 83% occurring only once. The chain is built from TRBV7-3 and TRBJ2-3, with 11 positions matching TRBD1. The specimen was peripheral blood. This clonotype was sampled from a young woman who had recovered from COVID-19. The CDR3 DNA is TGTGCCAGCAGCTCACTTGGGACAGGGGGGGCAGATACGCAGTATTTT. Protein product: CASSSLGTGGADTQYF.